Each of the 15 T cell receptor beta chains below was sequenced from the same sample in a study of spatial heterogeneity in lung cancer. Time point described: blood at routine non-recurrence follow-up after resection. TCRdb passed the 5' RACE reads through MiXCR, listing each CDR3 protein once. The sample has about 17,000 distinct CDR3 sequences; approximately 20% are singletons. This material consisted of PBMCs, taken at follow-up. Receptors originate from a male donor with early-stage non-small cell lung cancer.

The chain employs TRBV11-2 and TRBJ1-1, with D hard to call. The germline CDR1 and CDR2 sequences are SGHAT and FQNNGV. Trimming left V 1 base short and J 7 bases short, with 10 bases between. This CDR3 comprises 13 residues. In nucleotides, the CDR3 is TGTGCCAGCAGCTTAGCGGGGTACGGTGAAGCTTTCTTT. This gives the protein CASSLAGYGEAFF.

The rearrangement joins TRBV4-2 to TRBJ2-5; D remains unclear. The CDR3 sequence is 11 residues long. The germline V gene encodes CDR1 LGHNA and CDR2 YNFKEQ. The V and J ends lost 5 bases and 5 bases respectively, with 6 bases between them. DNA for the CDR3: TGTGCCAGCAGCTGGCGCGAGACCCAGTACTTC. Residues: CASSWRETQYF.

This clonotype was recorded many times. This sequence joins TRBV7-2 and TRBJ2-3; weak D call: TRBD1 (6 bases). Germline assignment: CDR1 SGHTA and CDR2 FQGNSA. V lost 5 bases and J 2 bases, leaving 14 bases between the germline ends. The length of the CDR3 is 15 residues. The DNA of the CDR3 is TGTGCCAGCAGCCCCGGGACACTCCTCACAGATACGCAGTATTTT. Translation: CASSPGTLLTDTQYF.

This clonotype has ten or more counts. The CDR3 nucleotides are TGCAGCGTTGAACCCACAGGGAGCACAGATACGCAGTATTTT. This gives the protein CSVEPTGSTDTQYF. This sequence joins TRBV29-1 and TRBJ2-3; maybe TRBD1 (6 bases). This CDR3 spans 14 amino acids. The germline V gene encodes CDR1 SQVTM and CDR2 ANQGSEA. The V end lost 2 bases, the J end lost 0 bases, and 9 bases lay between the germline ends.

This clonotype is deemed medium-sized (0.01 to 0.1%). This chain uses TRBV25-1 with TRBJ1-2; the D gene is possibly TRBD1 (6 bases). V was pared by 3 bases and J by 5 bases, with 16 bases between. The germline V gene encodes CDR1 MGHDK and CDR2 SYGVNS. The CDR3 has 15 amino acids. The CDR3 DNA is TGTGCCAGCAGTGACCCTCGGGGGCCGGTTTATGGCTACACCTTC. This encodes CASSDPRGPVYGYTF.

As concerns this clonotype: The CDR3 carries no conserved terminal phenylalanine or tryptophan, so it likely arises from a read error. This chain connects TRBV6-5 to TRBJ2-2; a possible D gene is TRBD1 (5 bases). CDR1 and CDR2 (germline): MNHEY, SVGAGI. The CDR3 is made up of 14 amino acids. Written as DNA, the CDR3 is TGTGCCAGCAGTTACTTACTCAGGGCCGGTGAGCTGTTTTCC. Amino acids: CASSYLLRAGELFS.

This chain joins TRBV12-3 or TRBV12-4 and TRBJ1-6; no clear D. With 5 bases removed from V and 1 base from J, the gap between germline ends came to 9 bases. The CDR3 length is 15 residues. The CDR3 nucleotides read TGTGCCAGCAGTCGGCGGGCGTCCTATAATTCACCCCTCCACTTT. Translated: CASSRRASYNSPLHF.

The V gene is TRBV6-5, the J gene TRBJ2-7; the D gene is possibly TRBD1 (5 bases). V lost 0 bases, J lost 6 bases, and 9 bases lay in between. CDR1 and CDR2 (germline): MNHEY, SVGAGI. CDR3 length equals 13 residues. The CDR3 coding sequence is TGTGCCAGCAGTTACTCGAAGGGGTCCGAGCAGTACTTC. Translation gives CASSYSKGSEQYF.

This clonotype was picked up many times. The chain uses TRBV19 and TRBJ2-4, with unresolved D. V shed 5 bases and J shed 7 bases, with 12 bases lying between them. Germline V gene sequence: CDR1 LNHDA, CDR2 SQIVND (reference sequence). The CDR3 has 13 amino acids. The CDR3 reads CASSADFRNIQYF. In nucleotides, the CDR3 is TGTGCCAGTAGTGCAGATTTTCGGAACATTCAGTACTTC.

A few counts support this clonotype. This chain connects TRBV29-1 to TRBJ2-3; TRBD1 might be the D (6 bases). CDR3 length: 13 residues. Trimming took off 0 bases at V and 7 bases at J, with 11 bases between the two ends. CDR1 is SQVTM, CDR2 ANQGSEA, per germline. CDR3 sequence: CSVEEGAMNTQYF. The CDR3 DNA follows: TGCAGCGTTGAAGAGGGGGCGATGAATACGCAGTATTTT.

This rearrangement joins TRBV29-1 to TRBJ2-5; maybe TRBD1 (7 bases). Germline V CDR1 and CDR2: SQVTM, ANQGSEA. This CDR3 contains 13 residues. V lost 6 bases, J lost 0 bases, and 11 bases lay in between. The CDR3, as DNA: TGCAGCGTGGAGGGGGCGGACCAAGAGACCCAGTACTTC. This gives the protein CSVEGADQETQYF.

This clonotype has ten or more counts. The CDR3 coding sequence is TGTGCCAGCAGTGGGGGGACAGGGGGAGAGACCCAGTACTTC. Protein: CASSGGTGGETQYF. The rearrangement uses TRBV6-1 and TRBJ2-5; 11 bases fit TRBD1. The CDR3 length is 14 residues. From germline, CDR1 is MNHNS and CDR2 SASEGT. The V and J ends lost 4 bases and 4 bases, in that order; junction bases with no gene match: 2.

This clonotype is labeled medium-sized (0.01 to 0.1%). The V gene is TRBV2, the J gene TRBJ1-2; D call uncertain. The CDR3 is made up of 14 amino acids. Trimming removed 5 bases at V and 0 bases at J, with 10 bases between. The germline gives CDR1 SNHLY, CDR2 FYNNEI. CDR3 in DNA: TGTGCCAGCAGTCCACAGTCGACTAACTATGGCTACACCTTC. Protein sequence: CASSPQSTNYGYTF.

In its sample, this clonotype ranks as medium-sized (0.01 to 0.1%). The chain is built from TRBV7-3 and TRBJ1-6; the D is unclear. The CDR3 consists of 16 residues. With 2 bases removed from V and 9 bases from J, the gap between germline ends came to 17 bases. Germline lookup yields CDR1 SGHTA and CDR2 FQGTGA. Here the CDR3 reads CASSLYHPPKGSPLHF. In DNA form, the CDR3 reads TGTGCCAGCAGCTTATATCACCCTCCCAAGGGTTCACCCCTCCACTTT.

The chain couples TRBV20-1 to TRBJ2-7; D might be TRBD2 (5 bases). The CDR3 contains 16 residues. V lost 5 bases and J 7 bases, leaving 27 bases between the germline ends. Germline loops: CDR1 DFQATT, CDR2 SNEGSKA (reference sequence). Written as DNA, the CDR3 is TGCAGTGCTGTAATCGTGGGAGCGGACGTCGGCGGGGAGCAGTACTTC. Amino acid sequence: CSAVIVGADVGGEQYF.